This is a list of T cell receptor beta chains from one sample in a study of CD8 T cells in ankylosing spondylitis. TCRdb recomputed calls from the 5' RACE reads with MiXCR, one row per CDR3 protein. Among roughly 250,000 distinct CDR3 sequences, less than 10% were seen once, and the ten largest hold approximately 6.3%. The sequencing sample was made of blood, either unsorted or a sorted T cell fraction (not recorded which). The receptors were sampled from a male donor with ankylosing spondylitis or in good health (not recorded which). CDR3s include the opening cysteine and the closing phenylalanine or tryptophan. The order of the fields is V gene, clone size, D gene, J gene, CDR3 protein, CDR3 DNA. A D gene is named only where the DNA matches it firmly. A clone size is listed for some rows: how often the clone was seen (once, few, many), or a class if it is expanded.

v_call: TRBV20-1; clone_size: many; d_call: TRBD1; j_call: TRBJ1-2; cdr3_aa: CSARETGTGRYGYTF; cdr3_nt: TGCAGTGCTAGAGAGACCGGGACAGGGCGGTATGGCTACACCTTC
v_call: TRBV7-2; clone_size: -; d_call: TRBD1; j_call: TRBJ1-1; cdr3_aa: CASSPRDSNTEAFF; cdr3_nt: TGTGCCAGCAGCCCCCGGGACAGTAACACTGAAGCTTTCTTT
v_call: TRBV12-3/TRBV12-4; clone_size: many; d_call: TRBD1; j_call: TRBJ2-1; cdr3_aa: CASSLEGGEKDEQFF; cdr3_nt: TGTGCCAGCAGTTTAGAAGGGGGCGAAAAGGATGAGCAGTTCTTC
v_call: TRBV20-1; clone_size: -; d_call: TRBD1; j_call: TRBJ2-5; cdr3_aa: CSARGDRGRQETQYF; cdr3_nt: TGCAGTGCTAGAGGGGACAGGGGGAGGCAAGAGACCCAGTACTTC
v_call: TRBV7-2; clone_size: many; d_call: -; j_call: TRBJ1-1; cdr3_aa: CASSIDTEAFF; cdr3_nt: TGTGCCAGCAGCATCGACACTGAAGCTTTCTTT
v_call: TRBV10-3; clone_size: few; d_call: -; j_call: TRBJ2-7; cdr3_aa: CAISEAPMDVDYEQYF; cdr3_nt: TGTGCCATCAGTGAAGCCCCTATGGACGTTGACTACGAGCAGTACTTC
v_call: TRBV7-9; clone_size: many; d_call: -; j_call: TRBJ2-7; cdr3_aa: CASSFEVVDEQYF; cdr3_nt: TGTGCCAGCAGCTTCGAGGTCGTAGACGAGCAGTACTTC
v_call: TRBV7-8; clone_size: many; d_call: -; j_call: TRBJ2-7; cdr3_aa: CASSVNPGPGSYEQYF; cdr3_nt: TGTGCCAGCAGCGTAAACCCGGGACCTGGCTCCTACGAGCAGTACTTC
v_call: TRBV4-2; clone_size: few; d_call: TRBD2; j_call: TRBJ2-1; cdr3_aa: CASSQGSGRNEQFF; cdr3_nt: TGTGCCAGCAGCCAAGGTAGCGGGAGGAATGAGCAGTTCTTC
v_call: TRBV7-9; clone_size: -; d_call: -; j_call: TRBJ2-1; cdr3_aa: CASSLVGGVQFF; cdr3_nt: TGTGCCAGCAGCTTAGTTGGGGGAGTGCAGTTCTTC
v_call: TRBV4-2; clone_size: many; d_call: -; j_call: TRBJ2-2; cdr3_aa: CASRAGYDTGELFF; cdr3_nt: TGTGCCAGCAGAGCAGGGTACGACACCGGGGAGCTGTTTTTT
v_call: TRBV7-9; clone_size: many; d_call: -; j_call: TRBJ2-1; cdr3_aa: CASSLAPSDEQFF; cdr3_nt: TGTGCCAGCAGCTTAGCGCCTAGCGACGAGCAGTTCTTC
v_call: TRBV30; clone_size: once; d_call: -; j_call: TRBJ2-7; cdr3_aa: CAWRGPGPYEQYF; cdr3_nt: TGTGCCTGGAGGGGGCCAGGCCCTTACGAGCAGTACTTC
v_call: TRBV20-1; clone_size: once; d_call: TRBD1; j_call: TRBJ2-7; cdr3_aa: CSARFPRDRAYEQYF; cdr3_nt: TGCAGTGCTAGATTTCCCCGGGACAGAGCATACGAGCAGTACTTC
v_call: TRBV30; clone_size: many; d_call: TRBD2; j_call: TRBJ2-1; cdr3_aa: CAWRRLAGGSSYNEQFF; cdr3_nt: TGTGCCTGGAGGCGTCTAGCGGGAGGCAGCTCCTACAATGAGCAGTTCTTC
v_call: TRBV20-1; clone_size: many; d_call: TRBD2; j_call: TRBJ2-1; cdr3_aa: CSARRPASGRALDEQFF; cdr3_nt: TGCAGTGCTAGACGGCCAGCTAGCGGGAGGGCCCTCGATGAGCAGTTCTTC
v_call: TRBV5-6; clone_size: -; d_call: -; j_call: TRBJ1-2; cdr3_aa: CASSSDIGRGYTF; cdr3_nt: TGTGCCAGCAGCTCGGACATCGGTCGGGGCTACACCTTC
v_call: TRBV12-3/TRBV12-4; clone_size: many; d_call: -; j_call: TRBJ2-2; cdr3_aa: CASSPGALGTGELFF; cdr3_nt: TGTGCCAGCAGTCCCGGGGCCTTAGGCACCGGGGAGCTGTTTTTT
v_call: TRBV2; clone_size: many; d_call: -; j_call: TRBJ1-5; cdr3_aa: CASSNPLRGPTQHF; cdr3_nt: TGTGCCAGCAGTAATCCTCTCAGGGGTCCGACCCAGCATTTT
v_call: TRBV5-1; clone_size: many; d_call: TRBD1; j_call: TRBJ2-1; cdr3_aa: CASSEGQSSYNEQFF; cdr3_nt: TGCGCCAGCAGCGAGGGACAGAGCTCCTACAATGAGCAGTTCTTC
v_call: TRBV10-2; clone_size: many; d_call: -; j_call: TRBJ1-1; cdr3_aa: CASRVGVNTEAFF; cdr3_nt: TGCGCCAGCAGGGTGGGGGTAAACACTGAAGCTTTCTTT
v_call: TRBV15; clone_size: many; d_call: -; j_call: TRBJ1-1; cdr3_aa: CATSRGGRNTEAFF; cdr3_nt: TGTGCCACCAGCAGAGGAGGGCGGAACACTGAAGCTTTCTTT
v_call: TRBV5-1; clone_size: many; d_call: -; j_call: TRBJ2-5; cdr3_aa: CASSSYYGGRETQYF; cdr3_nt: TGCGCCAGCAGCTCTTACTACGGGGGGCGAGAGACCCAGTACTTC
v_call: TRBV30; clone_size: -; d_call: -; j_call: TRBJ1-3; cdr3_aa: CAWSPRPRSGNTIYF; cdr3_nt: TGTGCCTGGAGCCCCCGACCTCGCTCTGGAAACACCATATATTTT
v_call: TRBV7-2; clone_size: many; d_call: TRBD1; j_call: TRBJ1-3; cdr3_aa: CASSHGQGRGNTIYF; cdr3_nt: TGTGCCAGCAGCCACGGACAGGGGCGAGGAAACACCATATATTTT
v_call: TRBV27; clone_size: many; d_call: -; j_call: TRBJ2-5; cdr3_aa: CVVGETQYF; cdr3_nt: TGTGTGGTAGGAGAGACCCAGTACTTC
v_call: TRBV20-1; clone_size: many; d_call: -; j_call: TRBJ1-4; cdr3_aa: CSASGGSTNEKLFF; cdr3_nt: TGCAGTGCTAGCGGGGGATCCACTAATGAAAAACTGTTTTTT
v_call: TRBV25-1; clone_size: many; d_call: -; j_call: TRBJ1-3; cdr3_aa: CASSEAGGTGNTIYF; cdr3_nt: TGTGCCAGCAGTGAAGCTGGGGGCACTGGAAACACCATATATTTT
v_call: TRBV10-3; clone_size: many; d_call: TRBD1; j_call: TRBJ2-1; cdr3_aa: CAISGGQGIYNEQFF; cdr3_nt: TGTGCCATCAGTGGGGGACAGGGGATTTACAATGAGCAGTTCTTC
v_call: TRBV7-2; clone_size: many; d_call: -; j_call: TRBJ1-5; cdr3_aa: CASSPPHQPQHF; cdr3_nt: TGTGCCAGCAGCCCACCTCATCAGCCCCAGCATTTT
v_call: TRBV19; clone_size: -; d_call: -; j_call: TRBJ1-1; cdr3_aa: CASSMAIGVGTEAFF; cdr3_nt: TGTGCCAGTAGTATGGCTATAGGGGTAGGCACTGAAGCTTTCTTT
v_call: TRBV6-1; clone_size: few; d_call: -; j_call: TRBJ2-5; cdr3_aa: CASSPYFSTRAQYF; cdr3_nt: TGTGCCAGCAGTCCCTACTTCAGTACCCGGGCCCAGTACTTC
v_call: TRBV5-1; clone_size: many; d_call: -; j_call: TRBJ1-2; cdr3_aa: CASSQVAAGGADGYTF; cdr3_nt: TGCGCCAGCAGCCAGGTTGCTGCGGGGGGGGCTGATGGCTACACCTTC
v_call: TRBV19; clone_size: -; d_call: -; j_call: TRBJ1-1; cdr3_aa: CAVKGPGNTEAFF; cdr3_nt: TGTGCAGTAAAGGGACCGGGGAACACTGAAGCTTTCTTT
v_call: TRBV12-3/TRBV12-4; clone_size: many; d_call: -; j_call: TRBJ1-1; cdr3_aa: CASTGVGFGTEAFF; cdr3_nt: TGTGCCAGCACCGGAGTGGGGTTTGGCACTGAAGCTTTCTTT
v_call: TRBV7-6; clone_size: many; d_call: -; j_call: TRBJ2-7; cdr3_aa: CASSLEDPLISYEQYF; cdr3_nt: TGTGCCAGCAGCTTAGAAGACCCCTTGATCTCCTACGAGCAGTACTTC
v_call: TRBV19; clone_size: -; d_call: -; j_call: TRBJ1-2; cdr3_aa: CASSYGGQGNYGYTF; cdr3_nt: TGTGCCAGTAGTTACGGGGGGCAGGGGAACTATGGCTACACCTTC
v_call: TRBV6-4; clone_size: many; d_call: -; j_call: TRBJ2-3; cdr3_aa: CASSDLGGNTDTQYF; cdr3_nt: TGTGCCAGCAGTGACTTAGGGGGTAACACAGATACGCAGTATTTT
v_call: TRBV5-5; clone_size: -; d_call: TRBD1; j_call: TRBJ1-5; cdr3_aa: CASSLELTGWGNQPQHF; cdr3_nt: TGTGCCAGCAGCTTGGAATTGACAGGGTGGGGCAATCAGCCCCAGCATTTT
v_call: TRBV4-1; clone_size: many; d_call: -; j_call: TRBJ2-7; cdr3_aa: CASSQDLGFTYEQYF; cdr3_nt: TGCGCCAGCAGCCAAGATCTAGGGTTTACCTACGAGCAGTACTTC
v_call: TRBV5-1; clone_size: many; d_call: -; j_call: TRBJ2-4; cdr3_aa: CASSSTILAKNIQYF; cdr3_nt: TGCGCCAGCAGCTCGACTATTCTAGCCAAAAACATTCAGTACTTC
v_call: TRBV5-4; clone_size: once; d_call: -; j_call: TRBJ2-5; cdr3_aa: CASSRPGIQETQYF; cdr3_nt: TGTGCCAGCAGCCGTCCGGGTATCCAAGAGACCCAGTACTTC
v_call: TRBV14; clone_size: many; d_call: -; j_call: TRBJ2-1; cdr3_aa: CASSFGSSGDYNEQFF; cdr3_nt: TGTGCCAGCAGCTTCGGCAGTAGCGGAGACTACAATGAGCAGTTCTTC
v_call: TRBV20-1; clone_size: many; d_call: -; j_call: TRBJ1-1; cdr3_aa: CSARALRAEAFF; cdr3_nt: TGCAGTGCTCGGGCCCTTAGAGCTGAAGCTTTCTTT
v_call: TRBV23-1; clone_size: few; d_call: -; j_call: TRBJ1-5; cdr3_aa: CASTGGPNQPQHF; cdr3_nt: TGCGCCAGCACCGGGGGGCCCAATCAGCCCCAGCATTTT
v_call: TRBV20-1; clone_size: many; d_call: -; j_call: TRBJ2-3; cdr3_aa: CSANARDQSTDTQYF; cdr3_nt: TGCAGTGCTAATGCCCGGGACCAAAGCACAGATACGCAGTATTTT
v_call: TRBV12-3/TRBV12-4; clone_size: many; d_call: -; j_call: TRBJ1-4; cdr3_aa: CASSFGQPGFNEKLFF; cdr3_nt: TGTGCCAGCAGTTTCGGACAGCCCGGATTTAATGAAAAACTGTTTTTT
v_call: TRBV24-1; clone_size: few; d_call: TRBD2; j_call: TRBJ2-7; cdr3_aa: CATSDGGGYEQYF; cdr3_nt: TGTGCCACCAGTGACGGCGGGGGGTACGAGCAGTACTTC
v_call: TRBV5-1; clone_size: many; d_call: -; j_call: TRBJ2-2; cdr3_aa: CASSLYPGLTNTGELFF; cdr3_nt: TGCGCCAGCAGCTTGTATCCGGGACTTACGAACACCGGGGAGCTGTTTTTT
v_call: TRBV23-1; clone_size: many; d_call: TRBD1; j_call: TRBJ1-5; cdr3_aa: CASSPTGSNQPQHF; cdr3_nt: TGCGCCAGCAGTCCGACAGGGAGCAATCAGCCCCAGCATTTT
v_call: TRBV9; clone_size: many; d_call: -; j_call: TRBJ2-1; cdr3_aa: CASSVAGGTYNEQFF; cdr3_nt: TGTGCCAGCAGCGTAGCGGGGGGCACCTACAATGAGCAGTTCTTC
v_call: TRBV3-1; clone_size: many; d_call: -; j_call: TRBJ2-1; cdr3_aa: CASSQETGFLLVNEQFF; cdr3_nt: TGTGCCAGCAGCCAGGAAACGGGGTTTCTTTTGGTGAATGAGCAGTTCTTC
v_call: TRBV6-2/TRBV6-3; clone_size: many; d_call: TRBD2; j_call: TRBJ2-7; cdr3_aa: CASSYSTLAAYEQYF; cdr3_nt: TGTGCCAGCAGTTACTCGACCCTAGCGGCCTACGAGCAGTACTTC
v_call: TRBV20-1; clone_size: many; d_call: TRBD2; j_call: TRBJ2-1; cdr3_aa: CSARDIAGASIGEQFF; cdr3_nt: TGCAGTGCTAGAGATATAGCGGGAGCATCCATCGGTGAGCAGTTCTTC
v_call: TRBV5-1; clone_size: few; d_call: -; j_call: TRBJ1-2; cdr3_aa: CASSPQGSGYGYTF; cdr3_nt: TGCGCCAGCAGCCCTCAGGGAAGCGGGTATGGCTACACCTTC
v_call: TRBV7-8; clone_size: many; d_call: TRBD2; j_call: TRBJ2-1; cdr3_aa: CASSFGTAGGSNEQFF; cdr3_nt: TGTGCCAGCAGCTTTGGGACAGCGGGAGGGTCCAATGAGCAGTTCTTC
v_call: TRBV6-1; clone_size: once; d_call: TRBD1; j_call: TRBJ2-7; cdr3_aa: CASTQQGARGQHF; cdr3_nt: TGTGCCAGCACCCAACAAGGGGCGAGGGGGCAGCACTTC
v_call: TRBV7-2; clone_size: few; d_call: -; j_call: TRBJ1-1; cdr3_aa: CASSLLQGGTEAFF; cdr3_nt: TGTGCCAGCAGCTTATTACAGGGAGGGACTGAAGCTTTCTTT
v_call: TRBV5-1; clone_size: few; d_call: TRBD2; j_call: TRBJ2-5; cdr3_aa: CASQSGRTQETQYF; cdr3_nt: TGCGCCAGCCAAAGCGGGAGGACCCAAGAGACCCAGTACTTC